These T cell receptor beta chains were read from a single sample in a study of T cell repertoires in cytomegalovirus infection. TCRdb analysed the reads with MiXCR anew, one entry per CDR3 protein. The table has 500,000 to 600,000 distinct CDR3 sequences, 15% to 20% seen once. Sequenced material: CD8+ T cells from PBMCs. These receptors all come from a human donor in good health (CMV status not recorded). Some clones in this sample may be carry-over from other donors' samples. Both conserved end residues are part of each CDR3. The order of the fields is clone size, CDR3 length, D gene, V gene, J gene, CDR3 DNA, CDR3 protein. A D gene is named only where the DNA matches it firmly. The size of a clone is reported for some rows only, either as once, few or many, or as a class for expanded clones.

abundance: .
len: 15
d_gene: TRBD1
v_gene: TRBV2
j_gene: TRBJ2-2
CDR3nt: TGTGCCAGCAGGGAGAACAGGGGGGACACCGGGGAGCTGTTTTTT
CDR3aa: CASRENRGDTGELFF

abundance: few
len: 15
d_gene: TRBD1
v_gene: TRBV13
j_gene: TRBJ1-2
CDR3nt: TGTGCCAGCAGCACTAGGACAGGGGAACACTATGGCTACACCTTC
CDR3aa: CASSTRTGEHYGYTF

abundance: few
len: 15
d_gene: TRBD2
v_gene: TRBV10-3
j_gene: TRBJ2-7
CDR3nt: TGTGCCATCAGGGAGAGCGGGAGCCTCTCCTACGAGCAGTACTTC
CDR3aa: CAIRESGSLSYEQYF

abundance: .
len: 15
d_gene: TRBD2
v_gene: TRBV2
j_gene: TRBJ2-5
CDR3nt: TGTGCCAGCATTAATGTCCGGGACGGGGGGAAGACCCAGTACTTC
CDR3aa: CASINVRDGGKTQYF

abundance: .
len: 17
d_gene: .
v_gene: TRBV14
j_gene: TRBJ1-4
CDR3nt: TGTGCCAGCAGCCAATCCCGAGGGACGTCGACTAATGAAAAACTGTTTTTT
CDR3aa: CASSQSRGTSTNEKLFF

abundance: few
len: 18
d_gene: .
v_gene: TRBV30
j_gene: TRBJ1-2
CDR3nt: TGTGCCTGGAGTGACGTAAACAGGGACGGAACCCTTAACTATGGCTACACCTTC
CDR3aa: CAWSDVNRDGTLNYGYTF

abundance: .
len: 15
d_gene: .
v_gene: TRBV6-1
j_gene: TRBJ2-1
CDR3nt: TGTGCCAGCAGCAAGGAGGGCGGACTATACAATGAGCAGTTCTTC
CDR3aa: CASSKEGGLYNEQFF

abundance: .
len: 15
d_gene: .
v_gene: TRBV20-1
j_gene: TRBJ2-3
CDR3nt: TGCAGTGCTAGGGGTTCCGGGGTTAGCACAGATACGCAGTATTTT
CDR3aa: CSARGSGVSTDTQYF

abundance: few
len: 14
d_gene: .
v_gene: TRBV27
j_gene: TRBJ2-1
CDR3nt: TGTGCCAGCACGACTAGTTACTCCTACAATGAGCAGTTCTTC
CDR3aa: CASTTSYSYNEQFF

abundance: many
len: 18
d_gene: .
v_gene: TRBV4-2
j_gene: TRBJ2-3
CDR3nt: TGTGCCAGCAGCCAAGTGCCGGGGTGGCAAGCCAGCACAGATACGCAGTATTTT
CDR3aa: CASSQVPGWQASTDTQYF

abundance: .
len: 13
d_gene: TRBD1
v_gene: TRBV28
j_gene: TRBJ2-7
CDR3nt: TGTGCCAGCAGGGGGGACAGGATCGACGAGCAGTACTTC
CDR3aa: CASRGDRIDEQYF

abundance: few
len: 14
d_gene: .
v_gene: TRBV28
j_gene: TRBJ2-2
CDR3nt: TGTGCCAGCAGTTACCTAGCGAACACCGGGGAGCTGTTTTTT
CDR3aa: CASSYLANTGELFF

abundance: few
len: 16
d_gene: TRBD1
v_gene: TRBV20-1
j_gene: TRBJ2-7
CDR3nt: TGCAGTGCGAGAGACAGGGATGACCTCCTGACCGACGAGCAGTACTTC
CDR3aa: CSARDRDDLLTDEQYF

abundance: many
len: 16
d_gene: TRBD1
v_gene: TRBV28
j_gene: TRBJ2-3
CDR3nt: TGTGCCAGCAGACCTCTCCCGGGACAGGGGCCCCATACGCAGTATTTT
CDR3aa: CASRPLPGQGPHTQYF

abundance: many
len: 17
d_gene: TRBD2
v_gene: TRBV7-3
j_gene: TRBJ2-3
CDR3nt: TGTGCCAGCAGCCCTCTCGGGACTAGCGGGACGGCAGATACGCAGTATTTT
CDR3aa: CASSPLGTSGTADTQYF

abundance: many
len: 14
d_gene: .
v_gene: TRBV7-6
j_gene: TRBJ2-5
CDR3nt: TGTGCCAGCAGCTTAGGAGTAGTAGGGGAGACCCAGTACTTC
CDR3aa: CASSLGVVGETQYF

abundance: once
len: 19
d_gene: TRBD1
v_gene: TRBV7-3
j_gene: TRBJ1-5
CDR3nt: TGTGCCAGCAGCCACCAAGGAACAGGGGCGGATTTAAGCAATCAGCCCCAGCATTTT
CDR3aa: CASSHQGTGADLSNQPQHF

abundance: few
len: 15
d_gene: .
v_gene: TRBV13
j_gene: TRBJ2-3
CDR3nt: TGTGCCAGCAGCCTGAGACAGACTAGCACAGATACGCAGTATTTT
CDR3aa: CASSLRQTSTDTQYF

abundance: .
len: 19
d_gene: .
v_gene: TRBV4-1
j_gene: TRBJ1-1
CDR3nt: TGCGCCAGCAGCAGACTACAGGGCGACCCCAAGGGAATGAACACTGAAGCTTTCTTT
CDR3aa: CASSRLQGDPKGMNTEAFF

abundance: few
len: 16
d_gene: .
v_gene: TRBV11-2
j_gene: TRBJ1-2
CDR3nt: TGTGCCAGCAGCTCCCCTTACGATTACCATAACTATGGCTACACCTTC
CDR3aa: CASSSPYDYHNYGYTF

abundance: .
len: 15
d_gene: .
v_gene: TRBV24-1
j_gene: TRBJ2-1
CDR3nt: TGTGCCACCGCCCGGGACATCAGCTCCTACAATGAGCAGTTCTTC
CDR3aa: CATARDISSYNEQFF

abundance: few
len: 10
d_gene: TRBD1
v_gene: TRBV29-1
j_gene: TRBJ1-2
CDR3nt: TGCAGCGTTTCAAACAGGGGCGGTACCTTC
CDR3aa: CSVSNRGGTF

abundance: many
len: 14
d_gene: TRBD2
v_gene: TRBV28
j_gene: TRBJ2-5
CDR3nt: TGTGCCAGCAGGAAGACTAGCCTACTGGAGACCCAGTACTTC
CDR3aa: CASRKTSLLETQYF

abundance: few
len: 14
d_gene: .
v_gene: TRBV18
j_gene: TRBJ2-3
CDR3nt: TGTGCCAGCTCCCCAGGACCCTCGTGGGATACGCAGTATTTT
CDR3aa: CASSPGPSWDTQYF

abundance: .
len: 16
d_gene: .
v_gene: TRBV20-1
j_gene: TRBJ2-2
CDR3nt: TGCAGTGCTAGAGATTTCAGGGATAATCTGGCCGGGGAGCTGTTTTTT
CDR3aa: CSARDFRDNLAGELFF

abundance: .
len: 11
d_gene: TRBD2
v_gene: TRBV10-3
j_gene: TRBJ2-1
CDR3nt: TGTGCCATCCATGAGCGGGGTGAGCAGTTCTTC
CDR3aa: CAIHERGEQFF

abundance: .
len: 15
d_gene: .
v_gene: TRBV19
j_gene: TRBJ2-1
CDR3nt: TGTGCCAGTAGTAACGAATTGAGCTCCTACAATGAGCAGTTCTTC
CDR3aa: CASSNELSSYNEQFF

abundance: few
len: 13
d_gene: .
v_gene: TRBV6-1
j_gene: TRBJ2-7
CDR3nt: TGTGCCAGCACTGGCGGGCACTCCTACGAGCAGTACTTC
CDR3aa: CASTGGHSYEQYF

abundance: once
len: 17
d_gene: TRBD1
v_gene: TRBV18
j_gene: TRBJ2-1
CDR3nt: TGTGCCAGCTCACCACAAGAGCGGACAGGGCCTTACAATGAGCAGTTCTTC
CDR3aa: CASSPQERTGPYNEQFF

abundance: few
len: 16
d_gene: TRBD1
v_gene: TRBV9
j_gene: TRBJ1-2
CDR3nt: TGTGCCAGCAGCGCCAGTATAATTGGGACAGGGACCGGCTACACCTTC
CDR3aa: CASSASIIGTGTGYTF

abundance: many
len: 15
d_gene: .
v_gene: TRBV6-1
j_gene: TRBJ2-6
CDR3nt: TGTGCCAGCAGTTTGTTCGACCCTGGGGCCAACGTCCTGACTTTC
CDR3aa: CASSLFDPGANVLTF

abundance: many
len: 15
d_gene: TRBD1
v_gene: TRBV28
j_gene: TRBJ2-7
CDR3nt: TGTGCCAGCAGTTTGGACAGGGGGAGTGGATACGAGCAGTACTTC
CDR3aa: CASSLDRGSGYEQYF

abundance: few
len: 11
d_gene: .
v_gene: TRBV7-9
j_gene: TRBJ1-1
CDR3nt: TGTGCCGCAGCCGGTAACACTGAAGCTTTCTTT
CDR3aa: CAAAGNTEAFF